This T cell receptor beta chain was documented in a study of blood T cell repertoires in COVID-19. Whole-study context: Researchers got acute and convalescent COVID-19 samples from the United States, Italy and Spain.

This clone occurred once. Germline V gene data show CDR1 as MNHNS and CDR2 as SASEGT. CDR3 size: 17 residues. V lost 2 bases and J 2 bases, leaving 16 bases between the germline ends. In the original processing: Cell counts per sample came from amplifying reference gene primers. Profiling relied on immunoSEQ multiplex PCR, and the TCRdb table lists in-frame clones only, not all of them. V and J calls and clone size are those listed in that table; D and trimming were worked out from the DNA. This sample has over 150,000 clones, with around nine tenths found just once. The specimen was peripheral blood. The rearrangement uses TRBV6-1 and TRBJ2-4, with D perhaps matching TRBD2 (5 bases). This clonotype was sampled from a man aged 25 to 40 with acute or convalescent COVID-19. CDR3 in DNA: TGTGCCAGCAGTGAAACCCTCTTGTCTAGCCCCAAAAACATTCAGTACTTC. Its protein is CASSETLLSSPKNIQYF.